This record covers a single T cell receptor beta chain. Its antigen is unidentified. These data are taken from a study of human T cells and chemical hapten exposure. Study at large: Patients having alopecia areata, totalis or universalis were mostly female. Findings and caveats of the study: Expanded TCRs clustered into significantly more large CDR3 similarity groups than controls, the analysis revealed.

Noted time point: patch test 1, 2 weeks after DPC sensitization. Described treatment: therapeutic diphenylcyclopropenone sensitization with weekly scalp DPC. CDR1 SQVTM and CDR2 ANQGSEA come from the germline V gene. This CDR3 contains 12 residues. Trimming pared 0 bases from V and 2 bases from J, leaving 5 bases between. TCRdb re-called the RACE reads with MiXCR, one entry per CDR3 protein. The table shows fewer than 150,000 distinct CDR3 sequences, with roughly 13% occurring only once. This clonotype was obtained from a man aged 18 to 30 with alopecia areata. Some clones in this sample may be carry-over from other donors' samples. This chain links TRBV29-1 with TRBJ2-7; D is unclear. The specimen comprised whole blood, sampled in connection with sensitization to the hapten diphenylcyclopropenone (DPC). The CDR3 coding sequence is TGCAGCGTTGAAGACAGTACCTACGAGCAGTACTTC. Protein: CSVEDSTYEQYF.